This T cell receptor beta chain comes out of a study of T-cell memory formation after mild COVID-19 (dated by TCRdb to 2020 to 2023). About the study as a whole: TCR sequence clusters from the two donors were found to be largely donor specific. Longitudinal TCRalpha and TCRbeta repertoire sequencing tracked T-cell clones expanding and contracting after mild COVID-19 in two donors. Two young, previously healthy adult volunteers made up the cohort, one male and one female. What the study reported, not specific to this receptor: Only two mild cases were covered by the study, and larger cohorts that include severe cases with pre-infection samples were considered necessary. Contracting CD4+ clones were found mainly in CM and EM memory subsets, while CD8+ clones were enriched in EMRA. SARS-CoV-2 specificity of the second-wave clones peaking on day 37 was not confirmed. Clones contracting from day 15 to 85 had balanced CD4/CD8 phenotypes, while a second wave expanding from day 15 to 37 was biased towards CD4+. Some responding clones were detected in pre-infection memory, suggesting pre-existing cross-reactive memory T cells joined the SARS-CoV-2 response.

This clonotype has just a few counts. Which antigen it targets is not known. Base qualities are not at hand, and no much larger clone is one base apart. Ficoll-Paque density gradient centrifugation was the method used to isolate PBMCs. The instrument was an Illumina NovaSeq 6000. Using 5'RACE with constant-segment primers, TCRalpha and TCRbeta cDNA libraries were constructed, with sample barcodes and unique molecular identifiers added in the process. RNA was extracted from every sample with Trizol reagent. Library amplification was performed in two PCR steps, and a second sample barcode and Illumina TruSeq adapters were introduced in the second step. The libraries were sequenced on an Illumina NovaSeq using 2 x 150 bp paired-end reads. Turning to the authors' computational methods: Demultiplexing of reads and collapsing into UMI-guided consensus sequences were performed with migec v1.2.7. With mixcr v2.1.11, UMI consensuses were aligned to TRA and TRB V and J templates and assembled into clonotypes. A clonotype was counted as expanded or contracted only when both edgeR and NoisET called the clonotype significant, with the noise models trained on biological replicates. For edgeR calls, a false discovery rate-adjusted p below 0.01 and a log2 fold-change threshold of 1 were applied. As an exploratory analysis of dynamics, max-normalized trajectories of the 1000 most abundant clonotypes were examined with PCA combined with hierarchical clustering. The CD4 or CD8 phenotype of responding clones was assigned using the separately sequenced CD4+ and CD8+ repertoires. TCRdb trimmed the raw reads at Q25, called clones with MiXCR and kept productive beta chains. Rows merge per CDR3 protein into single entries with the most common DNA and genes. The V and J calls were determined by TCRdb, not by the authors. This sample is represented by around 390,000 distinct CDR3 sequences; roughly 15% of them were singletons. The top ten constitute roughly 21% of the sample.

Trimming takes 1 base from V and 2 bases from J, and the germline ends sit 12 bases apart. The CDR3 covers 15 residues, taking in both the cysteine and the phenylalanine. The entry retains the CDR3 DNA only, 45 bases that are in frame from base 1. Sequences DFQATT (CDR1) and SNEGSKA (CDR2) are obtained from the germline V gene (reference sequence). The clonotype comes from a man younger than 30 who had mild COVID-19 (a few samples of this study predate the infection). The sample titles of this study are shuffled in the database, so cell type and time point are left out; the donor was told from shared clones. The sequenced material came from PBMCs or a T cell subset sorted from them (not recorded which). Rearrangement joined TRBV20-1 to TRBJ1-5, with TRBD1 perhaps the D gene, on 5 matching bases. The CDR3 protein is CSARGRDGGNQPQHF. The DNA sequence reads TGCAGTGCTAGAGGGCGGGACGGAGGCAATCAGCCCCAGCATTTT.